Below are 22 T cell receptor beta chains sequenced from a single sample in a study of blood T cell repertoires in COVID-19. Assay: immunoSEQ multiplex PCR; the TCRdb copy retains only in-frame clones and omits some. The table has 150,000 to 200,000 clones, around 83% seen once. Sequencing input: PBMCs or T cells enriched from blood (not recorded which). The receptors shown here come from a woman aged 45-65 years in a cohort exposed to, infected with or recovered from COVID-19 (not recorded which).

The CDR3 DNA sequence: TGTGCCAGCAGTTTATGGGGACAGGGATTTGATGGCTACACCTTC. Encoded protein: CASSLWGQGFDGYTF. V usage is TRBV28 and J usage is TRBJ1-2, with 9 bases lining up with TRBD1. The CDR3 contains 15 residues. Unmatched junction bases numbered 5, after V lost 0 bases and J lost 6 bases. Per the germline V gene, CDR1 is MDHEN and CDR2 is SYDVKM.

This chain uses TRBV20-1 with TRBJ2-1; 9 positions agree with TRBD2. Unmatched junction bases numbered 8, after V lost 6 bases and J lost 2 bases. The CDR3 consists of 15 residues. CDR1 is DFQATT and CDR2 is SNEGSKA in the germline V gene (reference sequence). The DNA of the CDR3 is TGCAGTGCCAGTCGGGCGGGAGGGCCCTACAATGAGCAGTTCTTC. Encoded protein: CSASRAGGPYNEQFF.

The chain recombines TRBV5-1 with TRBJ2-2, with TRBD1 identical over 8 bases. With 3 bases clipped from V and 5 bases from J, the junction kept 9 bases outside the gene matches. The germline gives CDR1 SGHRS, CDR2 YFSETQ. This CDR3 is 16 amino acids long. In DNA form, the CDR3 reads TGCGCCAGCAGCTCCCAGGGGGCGGTGAATACCGGGGAGCTGTTTTTT. This encodes CASSSQGAVNTGELFF.

This clone was observed many times. This chain uses TRBV5-4 with TRBJ1-1, with D uncertain. Germline V gene data show CDR1 as SGHNT and CDR2 as YYREEE (reference sequence). Trimming cost V 0 bases and J 5 bases, with 11 bases left between them. The length of the CDR3 is 14 residues. The DNA of the CDR3 is TGTGCCAGCAGCTTGGGCCCTATCGGTACTGAAGCTTTCTTT. It yields the protein CASSLGPIGTEAFF.

The chain carries TRBV2 and TRBJ2-7; 10 bases match TRBD2. The CDR3 totals 13 residues. V lost 8 bases and J lost 6; bases outside the gene matches: 7. The V gene's germline CDR1 is SNHLY and CDR2 FYNNEI. CDR3 residues: CASSLAGVGEQYF. The CDR3 bases are TGTGCCAGCTCCCTAGCGGGAGTCGGCGAGCAGTACTTC.

The chain combines TRBV7-9 with TRBJ2-7; 8 bases match TRBD2. CDR3 length equals 15 residues. Germline V gene lookup returns CDR1 SEHNR and CDR2 FQNEAQ (reference sequence). With V trimmed by 5 bases and J by 0 bases, 6 bases remained unmatched. CDR3 residues: CASSPLAGGSYEQYF. CDR3 bases: TGTGCCAGCAGCCCTCTGGCGGGGGGCTCCTACGAGCAGTACTTC.

The J gene is TRBJ1-1, the V gene TRBV18, with 8 bases matching TRBD1. V lost 2 bases, J lost 2 bases, and 10 bases stayed unmatched. The CDR3 sequence is 17 residues long. From germline, CDR1 is KGHSH and CDR2 LQKENI. This chain's CDR3 is CASSPDGQGAGNTEAFF. CDR3 DNA sequence: TGTGCCAGCTCACCAGATGGGCAGGGGGCAGGAAACACTGAAGCTTTCTTT.

This sequence joins TRBV14 and TRBJ2-2; D might be TRBD2 (6 bases). Trimming removed 1 base from V and 2 bases from J, with 14 bases in between. The CDR3 has 17 residues. CDR1 SGHDN and CDR2 FVKESK come from the germline V gene. Here the CDR3 DNA reads TGTGCCAGCAGCCAAGTTCGGCGGGGCCATAACACCGGGGAGCTGTTTTTT. Amino acids: CASSQVRRGHNTGELFF. The full variable domain, completed using reference TRBV14 and TRBJ2-2, is EAGVTQFPSHSVIEKGQTVTLRCDPISGHDNLYWYRRVMGKEIKFLLHFVKESKQDESGMPNNRFLAERTGGTYSTLKVQPAELEDSGVYFCASSQVRRGHNTGELFFGEGSRLTVL.

The chain uses TRBV4-1 and TRBJ2-5; 8 nucleotides align to TRBD2. Germline V CDR1 and CDR2: MGHRA, YSYEKL. V was clipped by 1 base and J by 1 base; unmatched bases: 5. The CDR3 is made up of 16 amino acids. The CDR3 DNA reads TGCGCCAGCAGCCAAGCGTCTAGCGGGTTCCAAGAGACCCAGTACTTC. Its translation is CASSQASSGFQETQYF.

This clone has more than one count but fewer than ten. The chain has TRBV7-9 and TRBJ1-2; D is uncertain. Trimming shortened V by 1 base and J by 8 bases, and 14 bases separated the two germline ends. Germline V CDR1 and CDR2: SEHNR, FQNEAQ (reference sequence). CDR3 length: 14 residues. CDR3 nucleotides: TGTGCCAGCAGCTTAGATCTCCGGGGTATCGGCTACACCTTC. It codes for CASSLDLRGIGYTF.

The chain carries TRBV27 and TRBJ1-5; D not certain. The germline V gene encodes CDR1 MNHEY and CDR2 SMNVEV (reference sequence). The germline V and J ends were trimmed by 5 bases and 1 base, with 6 bases remaining between them. The CDR3 consists of 13 residues. Here the CDR3 DNA reads TGTGCCAGCAGTGAGGCGAGCAATCAGCCCCAGCATTTT. This encodes CASSEASNQPQHF.

The chain uses TRBV5-4 and TRBJ1-4; 9 bases are shared with TRBD1. CDR1 and CDR2 from the germline V gene are SGHNT and YYREEE (reference sequence). There are 14 residues in the CDR3. With V trimmed by 4 bases and J by 8 bases, 6 bases remained unmatched. This CDR3 is CASSLTGGGEKLFF. CDR3 sequence (DNA): TGTGCCAGCAGCCTGACAGGGGGAGGCGAAAAACTGTTTTTT.

The genes are TRBV6-5 and TRBJ1-6; 9 bases map to TRBD1. The V and J ends lost 5 bases and 7 bases, in that order; junction bases with no gene match: 3. Germline-derived CDR1 and CDR2 are MNHEY and SVGAGI. The CDR3 contains 14 residues. DNA of the CDR3: TGTGCCAGCAGTATCGGACAGGGGAATTCACCCCTCCACTTT. Its protein is CASSIGQGNSPLHF.

This clone has only one observation. The chain uses TRBV9 and TRBJ2-3; 14 nucleotides match TRBD2. V was pared by 4 bases and J by 3 bases, with 13 bases of the junction left unmatched. There are 19 residues in the CDR3. Germline V gene lookup returns CDR1 SGDLS and CDR2 YYNGEE. CDR3 sequence: CASSSRGLAGGRRTDTQYF. CDR3 DNA sequence: TGTGCCAGCAGCTCTCGCGGACTAGCGGGAGGCCGGCGGACAGATACGCAGTATTTT.

The genes are TRBV30 and TRBJ1-5; D unclear. Germline CDR1 reads GTSNPN; CDR2 reads SVGIG (reference sequence). CDR3 length: 13 residues. The V gene lost 2 bases and the J gene lost 2 bases, with 7 bases spanning the gap. This chain's CDR3 is CAWSSSRNQPQHF. The CDR3 DNA sequence: TGTGCCTGGAGTTCCTCCCGCAATCAGCCCCAGCATTTT.

The V call is TRBV7-6, the J call TRBJ2-7; perhaps TRBD1 as D (6 bases). Looked up from germline, CDR1 is SGHVS and CDR2 is FNYEAQ. The CDR3 consists of 14 residues. V was trimmed by 6 bases and J by 0 bases, leaving 12 bases between them. The CDR3 nucleotides are TGTGCCAGCAGTCCAGGGGACGGCTCCTACGAGCAGTACTTC. This sequence encodes CASSPGDGSYEQYF.

This clone was seen a handful of times. The chain combines TRBV2 with TRBJ1-1; D call uncertain. Trimming stripped 4 bases from V and 10 bases from J, with 13 bases between. Germline assignment: CDR1 SNHLY and CDR2 FYNNEI. This CDR3 spans 12 amino acids. The CDR3: CASSVGGSVAFF. The CDR3 DNA follows: TGTGCCAGCAGTGTGGGAGGTAGCGTAGCTTTCTTT.

This chain uses TRBV28 with TRBJ1-5, with TRBD1 matching over 8 bases. Germline CDR1 MDHEN, CDR2 SYDVKM. This CDR3 contains 18 residues. V shed 3 bases and J 2 bases; nucleotides not matched to a gene: 12. CDR3 nucleotide sequence: TGTGCCAGCAGTTTTCGGGACAGGATAAAGGTTGGCAATCAGCCCCAGCATTTT. Amino acid sequence: CASSFRDRIKVGNQPQHF.

The rearrangement joins TRBV7-9 to TRBJ2-7; tentatively, D is TRBD1 (6 bases). Germline V CDR1 and CDR2: SEHNR, FQNEAQ (reference sequence). CDR3 length equals 14 residues. Trimming pared 5 bases from V and 2 bases from J, leaving 13 bases between. DNA for the CDR3: TGTGCCAGCAGCAATTCGTCAGGGGCCTACGAGCAGTACTTC. It is translated as CASSNSSGAYEQYF.

The V and J genes are TRBV13 and TRBJ2-3; D is uncertain. Germline assignment: CDR1 PRHDT and CDR2 FYEKMQ (reference sequence). This CDR3 has 14 residues. V lost 5 bases and J lost 5, with 14 bases in between. The CDR3 sequence: CASSHTDRRDTQYF. CDR3 nucleotides: TGTGCCAGCAGCCACACAGACCGCCGAGATACGCAGTATTTT.

J is TRBJ1-3 and V is TRBV5-1, with TRBD1 as a possible D gene (5 bases). The germline gives CDR1 SGHRS, CDR2 YFSETQ. The CDR3 sequence is 17 residues long. Trimming removed 2 bases from V and 4 bases from J, with 19 bases in between. CDR3: CASSLQYGGTEGNTIYF. The CDR3 nucleotides are TGCGCCAGCAGCTTACAATACGGGGGGACCGAGGGAAACACCATATATTTT.

The J gene is TRBJ2-2, the V gene TRBV28; D possibly corresponds to TRBD1 (6 bases). CDR1 is MDHEN and CDR2 is SYDVKM in the germline V gene. CDR3 length: 14 residues. V lost 4 bases and J lost 1, with 7 bases in between. The CDR3 sequence: CASSSGQNTGELFF. As DNA, the CDR3 is TGTGCCAGCAGTTCGGGACAGAACACCGGGGAGCTGTTTTTT. The full variable domain, completed using reference TRBV28 and TRBJ2-2, is DVKVTQSSRYLVKRTGEKVFLECVQDMDHENMFWYRQDPGLGLRLIYFSYDVKMKEKGDIPEGYSVSREKKERFSLILESASTNQTSMYLCASSSGQNTGELFFGEGSRLTVL.